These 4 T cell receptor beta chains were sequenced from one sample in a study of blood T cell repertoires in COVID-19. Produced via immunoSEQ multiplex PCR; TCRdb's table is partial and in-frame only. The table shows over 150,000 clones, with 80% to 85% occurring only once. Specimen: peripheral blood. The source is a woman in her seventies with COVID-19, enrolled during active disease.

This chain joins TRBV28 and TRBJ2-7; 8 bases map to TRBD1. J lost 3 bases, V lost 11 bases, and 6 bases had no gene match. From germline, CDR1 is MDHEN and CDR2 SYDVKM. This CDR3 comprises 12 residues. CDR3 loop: CAVRGPYYEQYF. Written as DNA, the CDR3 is TGTGCCGTCAGGGGGCCTTACTACGAGCAGTACTTC.

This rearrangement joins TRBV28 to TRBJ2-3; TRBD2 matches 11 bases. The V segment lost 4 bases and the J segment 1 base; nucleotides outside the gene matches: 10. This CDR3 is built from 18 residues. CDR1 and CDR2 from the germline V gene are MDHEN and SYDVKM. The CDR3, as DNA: TGTGCCAGCAGTTCCCACTCGGGACTAGCGGCAGGCACAGATACGCAGTATTTT. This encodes CASSSHSGLAAGTDTQYF.

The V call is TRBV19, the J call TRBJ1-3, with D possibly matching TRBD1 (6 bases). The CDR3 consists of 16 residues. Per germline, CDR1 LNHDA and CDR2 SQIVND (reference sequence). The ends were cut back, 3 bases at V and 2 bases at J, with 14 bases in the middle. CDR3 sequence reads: CASSIRGGQPGNTIYF. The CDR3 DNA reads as TGTGCCAGTAGTATTCGCGGGGGCCAACCTGGAAACACCATATATTTT.

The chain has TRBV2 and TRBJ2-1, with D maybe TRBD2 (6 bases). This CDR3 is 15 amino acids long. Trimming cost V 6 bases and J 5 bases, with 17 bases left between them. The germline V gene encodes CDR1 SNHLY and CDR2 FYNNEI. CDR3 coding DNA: TGTGCCAGCAGAACACTAGCCCTTCCTCACAATGAGCAGTTCTTC. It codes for CASRTLALPHNEQFF. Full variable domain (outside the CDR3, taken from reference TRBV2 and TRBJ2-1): EPEVTQTPSHQVTQMGQEVILRCVPISNHLYFYWYRQILGQKVEFLVSFYNNEISEKSEIFDDQFSVERPDGSNFTLKIRSTKLEDSAMYFCASRTLALPHNEQFFGPGTRLTVL.